This T cell receptor (beta chain) was observed in a study of cytotoxic CD8 clonotypes in ibrutinib-treated CLL. Overall study: Of a cohort that held some 12 relapsed/refractory and some 16 treatment-naive patients, some 17 were IGHV unmutated.

Repertoires were generated with immunoSEQ multiplex PCR, while TCRdb's copy carries only in-frame clones and drops some. The sample holds 30,000 to 50,000 clones, 68% seen once. Trimming pared 5 bases from V and 6 bases from J, leaving 23 bases between. Germline assignment: CDR1 MNHEY and CDR2 SMNVEV (reference sequence). The CDR3 contains 16 residues. This sequence originates from a human donor with chronic lymphocytic leukemia. The sample in question was PBMCs, obtained at disease progression, from a patient treated with ibrutinib. The chain has TRBV27 and TRBJ2-7; perhaps TRBD2 as D (5 bases). Here the CDR3 DNA reads TGTGCCAGCAGTCTCACCCCGGGTTGGGGAGACTCCGAGCAGTACTTC. Amino acid sequence: CASSLTPGWGDSEQYF.